This TCR beta chain appears in the sequencing data of a study of shared clonotypes between healthy human individuals. Study-wide findings and caveats: Sampling involved blood alone; tissue repertoires likely differ.

A note on this clone: Antigen specificity is unknown.

TCRdb's copy holds only in-frame clones and misses some; the assay was immunoSEQ multiplex PCR. This table has a few million clones, 95% appearing once. Specimen: naive CD4+ T cells sorted from blood. The subset here: CD45RA+ positively selected. The sequence came from a young man in good health.

Written as DNA, the CDR3 is TGTGCCTGGGGACAGGGGGCGGATCAGCCCCAGCATTTT. This gives the protein CAWGQGADQPQHF. This chain connects TRBV30 to TRBJ1-5; 11 bases map to TRBD1. The CDR3 is 13 amino acids. Germline CDR1 is GTSNPN and CDR2 is SVGIG (reference sequence). With 5 bases clipped from V and 5 bases from J, the junction kept 2 bases outside the gene matches.